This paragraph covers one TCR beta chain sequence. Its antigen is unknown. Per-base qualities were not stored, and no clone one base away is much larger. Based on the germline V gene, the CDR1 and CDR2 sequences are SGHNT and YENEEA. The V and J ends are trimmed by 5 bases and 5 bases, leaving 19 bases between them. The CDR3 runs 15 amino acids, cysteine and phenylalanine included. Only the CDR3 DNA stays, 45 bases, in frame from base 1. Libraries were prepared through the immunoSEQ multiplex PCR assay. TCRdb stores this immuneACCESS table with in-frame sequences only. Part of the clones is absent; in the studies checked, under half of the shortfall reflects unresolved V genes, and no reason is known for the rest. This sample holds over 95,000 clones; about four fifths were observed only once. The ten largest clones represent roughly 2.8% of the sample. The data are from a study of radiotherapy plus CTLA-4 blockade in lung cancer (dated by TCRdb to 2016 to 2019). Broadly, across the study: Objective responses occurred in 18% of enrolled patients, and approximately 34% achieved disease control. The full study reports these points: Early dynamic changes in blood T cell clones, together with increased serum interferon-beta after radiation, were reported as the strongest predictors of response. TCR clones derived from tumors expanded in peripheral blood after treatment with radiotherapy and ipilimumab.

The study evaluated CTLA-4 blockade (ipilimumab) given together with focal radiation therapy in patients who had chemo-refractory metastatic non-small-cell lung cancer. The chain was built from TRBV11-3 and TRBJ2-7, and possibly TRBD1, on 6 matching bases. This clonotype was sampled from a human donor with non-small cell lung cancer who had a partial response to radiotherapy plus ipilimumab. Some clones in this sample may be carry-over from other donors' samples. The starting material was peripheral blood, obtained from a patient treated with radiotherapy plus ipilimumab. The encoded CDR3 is CASSLLGTLAHEQYF. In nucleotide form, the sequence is TGTGCCAGCAGCCTTCTCGGGACACTCGCCCACGAGCAGTACTTC. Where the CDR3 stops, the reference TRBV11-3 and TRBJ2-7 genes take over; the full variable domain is EAGVVQSPRYKIIEKKQPVAFWCNPISGHNTLYWYLQNLGQGPELLIRYENEEAVDDSQLPKDRFSAERLKGVDSTLKIQPAELGDSAVYLCASSLLGTLAHEQYFGPGTRLTVT.